Reported below is one T cell receptor (beta chain). Its antigen is still unknown. The data were taken from a study of immune cell composition in non-small cell lung cancer. Generated by immunoSEQ multiplex PCR, the TCRdb table keeps only in-frame clones and is missing some. The sample consists of almost 7,000 clones, 60% to 75% of them appearing once. Genomic DNA came from frozen unsorted single-cell suspensions. Study conclusions and caveats: Lung squamous cell carcinoma tumours had significantly higher top 10 clone scores and productive clonality than lung adenocarcinoma. Dominant in vivo tumour-associated clones were not shown to share tumour-reactive sequences.

The germline V gene has CDR1 LNHDA and CDR2 SQIVND (reference sequence). The V end lost 5 bases, the J end lost 1 base, and 12 bases lay between the germline ends. The CDR3 sequence is 15 residues long. This clonotype originated in a human donor with non-small cell lung cancer. V is TRBV19 and J is TRBJ2-1; D is possibly TRBD2 (6 bases). Sequencing input: lung tumor tissue. CDR3: CASSGGTLSYNEQFF. The CDR3 DNA sequence: TGTGCCAGTAGTGGGGGGACTTTATCCTACAATGAGCAGTTCTTC.